This entry describes one T cell receptor (beta chain). The data were taken from a study of blood T cell repertoires in COVID-19. Across the study: The analysed material was cDNA or gDNA that came from T cells, B-cell-depleted T cells, or PBMCs.

Measured with immunoSEQ multiplex PCR; TCRdb has only the in-frame clones, and not every one. This table has 270,000 or so clones, approximately 77% appearing once. V dropped 3 bases and J dropped 4; count of bases not matched to a gene: 8. Germline CDR1 and CDR2: LNHNV and YYDKDF (reference sequence). The CDR3 length is 15 residues. The chain carries TRBV15 and TRBJ1-2; 7 bases align to TRBD1. Input material: peripheral blood. This receptor was taken from a woman under 30 with acute or convalescent COVID-19. The CDR3 loop is CATSSGSGTAYGYTF. CDR3 nucleotides: TGTGCCACCAGCAGTGGATCCGGGACAGCCTATGGCTACACCTTC. The full variable domain, completed using reference TRBV15 and TRBJ1-2, is DAMVIQNPRYQVTQFGKPVTLSCSQTLNHNVMYWYQQKSSQAPKLLFHYYDKDFNNEADTPDNFQSRRPNTSFCFLDIRSPGLGDTAMYLCATSSGSGTAYGYTFGSGTRLTVV.